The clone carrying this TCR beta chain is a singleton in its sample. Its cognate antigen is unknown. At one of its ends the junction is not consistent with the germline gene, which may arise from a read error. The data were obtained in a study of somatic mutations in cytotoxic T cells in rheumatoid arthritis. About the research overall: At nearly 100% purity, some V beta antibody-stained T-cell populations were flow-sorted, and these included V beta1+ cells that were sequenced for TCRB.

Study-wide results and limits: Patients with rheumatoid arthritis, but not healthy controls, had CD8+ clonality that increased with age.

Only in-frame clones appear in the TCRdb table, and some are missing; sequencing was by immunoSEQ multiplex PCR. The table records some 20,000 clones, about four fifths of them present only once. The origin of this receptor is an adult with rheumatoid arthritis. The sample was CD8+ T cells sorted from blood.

For the CDR3, the DNA is TGTGCCAGCAGCATAGCGGTTCCTACCTACGAGCAGTACTTC. Protein product: CASSIAVPTYEQYF. The chain has TRBV7-8 and TRBJ2-7, with a tentative D call TRBD2 (6 bases). The germline V gene encodes CDR1 SGHVS and CDR2 FQNEAQ. This CDR3 has 14 residues.